This T cell receptor beta chain was recovered during a study of cytomegalovirus exposure and HLA in healthy donors. Study in general: Among the 350 to 400 donors who were genotyped, about 79% fell in the genetic ancestry cluster that is associated with self-reported Caucasian donors.

The ends lost 0 bases at V and 2 bases at J; junction bases unmatched: 4. Germline V CDR1 and CDR2: SGDLS, YYNGEE. CDR3 size: 15 residues. Study results and limitations: Immune exposure information available was restricted to CMV serostatus. In a later analysis, donors in an Asian-associated ancestry cluster reportedly had fewer N-insertions in productive TCRs than the cohort mean. A later analysis showed that HLA-associated TCR beta chains had undergone more clonal expansion than equally common others.

Vbeta (60) and Jbeta (13) primers were used in the PCR. The repertoire was sequenced with immunoSEQ multiplex PCR; TCRdb's copy has only in-frame clones and lacks some. The repertoire holds around 210,000 clones, with more than 60% as singletons. This clone turned up a few times. What it binds is not known. This rearrangement joins TRBV9 to TRBJ1-2; 7 bases match TRBD1. This sequence originates from a man aged 45 to 65 in good health and CMV-seronegative. Sample: PBMCs. The CDR3 loop is CASSVGNRGNYGYTF. The CDR3 DNA follows: TGTGCCAGCAGCGTAGGAAACAGGGGCAACTATGGCTACACCTTC.